One and the same sample provided the 13 T cell receptor beta chains below, sequenced in a study of shared clonotypes between healthy human individuals. The repertoire was sequenced with immunoSEQ multiplex PCR; TCRdb's copy has only in-frame clones and lacks some. The sample lists hundreds of thousands of clones, more than 75% seen once, with roughly 13% in the top ten. Sequenced material: PBMCs. The origin of the receptors is a woman aged 40 to 50 in good health. Some clones in this sample may be carry-over from other donors' samples.

The chain joins TRBV7-9 to TRBJ2-1; TRBD2 agrees at 9 bases. J lost 5 bases, V lost 5 bases, and 7 bases had no gene match. This CDR3 has 15 residues. The germline V gene encodes CDR1 SEHNR and CDR2 FQNEAQ (reference sequence). The CDR3 protein is CASSPVGGRDNEQFF. As DNA, the CDR3 is TGTGCCAGCAGCCCAGTGGGCGGGAGGGACAATGAGCAGTTCTTC.

V gene TRBV19 combines with J gene TRBJ2-7, with TRBD2 matching over 8 bases. Germline CDR1 LNHDA, CDR2 SQIVND (reference sequence). The CDR3 contains 14 residues. V lost 4 bases and J lost 3; bases outside the gene matches: 5. CDR3 sequence: CASSRAGGSYEQYF. Here the CDR3 DNA reads TGTGCCAGTAGTAGGGCGGGAGGAAGCTACGAGCAGTACTTC.

This chain uses TRBV27 with TRBJ1-1; 7 nucleotides align to TRBD1. Trimming at V came to 5 bases and at J to 8 bases, leaving 11 bases not matched to a gene. The CDR3 covers 14 residues. Per germline, CDR1 MNHEY and CDR2 SMNVEV (reference sequence). CDR3 DNA sequence: TGTGCCAGCAGTGGACGGGACAGCCCAGTGGAAGCTTTCTTT. Translation gives CASSGRDSPVEAFF.

This chain joins TRBV4-2 and TRBJ2-5, with TRBD2 identical over 15 bases. V shed 4 bases and J 5 bases; nucleotides not matched to a gene: 8. From germline, CDR1 is LGHNA and CDR2 YNFKEQ. There are 17 residues in the CDR3. CDR3 sequence (DNA): TGTGCCAGCAGCCGTTGGACTAGCGGGAGGGCCGGGGAGACCCAGTACTTC. Protein sequence: CASSRWTSGRAGETQYF.

This clone was picked up one time. The chain has TRBV9 and TRBJ1-1; 7 positions match TRBD1. This CDR3 region has 13 residues. Trimming at V came to 4 bases and at J to 3 bases, leaving 3 bases not matched to a gene. CDR1 is SGDLS and CDR2 is YYNGEE in the germline V gene. CDR3 sequence: CASSPQGHTEAFF. The CDR3 coding sequence is TGTGCCAGCAGCCCACAGGGGCACACTGAAGCTTTCTTT.

This clone was recorded many times. This chain connects TRBV6-1 to TRBJ2-3, with 7 bases fitting TRBD2. After removal of 4 bases from V and 2 bases from J, the junction contained 12 bases not matched to a gene. The CDR3 runs 17 residues. Germline CDR1 reads MNHNS; CDR2 reads SASEGT. CDR3: CASSVHGRNEYTDTQYF. The DNA for the CDR3 is TGTGCCAGCAGTGTCCACGGGAGGAACGAGTACACAGATACGCAGTATTTT.

Regarding this clone: Other DNA sequences in the sample encode the same CDR3. The genes are TRBV6-1 and TRBJ2-5; D is ambiguous. Trimming removed 0 bases at V and 0 bases at J, with 5 bases between. The V gene's germline CDR1 is MNHNS and CDR2 SASEGT. The CDR3 contains 14 residues. The CDR3 spells CASSEAGYQETQYF. The CDR3 nucleotides are TGTGCCAGCAGTGAAGCGGGGTACCAAGAGACCCAGTACTTC.

The rearrangement joins TRBV30 to TRBJ2-7, with D unresolved. CDR3 length: 12 residues. Trimming stripped 4 bases from V and 0 bases from J, with 7 bases between. Germline V gene data show CDR1 as GTSNPN and CDR2 as SVGIG (reference sequence). CDR3 DNA: TGTGCCTGGAACCAGAACTCCTACGAGCAGTACTTC. This codes for CAWNQNSYEQYF.

This clone has only one observation. The rearrangement uses TRBV10-1 and TRBJ1-2; TRBD1 might be the D (5 bases). The V gene lost 5 bases and the J gene lost 4 bases, with 11 bases spanning the gap. CDR1 is WNHNN and CDR2 is SYGVQD in the germline V gene (reference sequence). CDR3 length equals 13 residues. The CDR3 region has the DNA TGCGCCAGCAGTCCCTCAGGGCTCTATGGCTACACCTTC. As protein: CASSPSGLYGYTF.

The table lists this clone with a few counts. The sample carries other DNA sequences with the same CDR3. The chain couples TRBV7-2 to TRBJ2-6; D assignment may be TRBD1 or TRBD2 (7 bases each). CDR3 length equals 15 residues. V lost 5 bases and J 2 bases, leaving 10 bases between the germline ends. Germline V CDR1 and CDR2: SGHTA, FQGNSA. The CDR3 nucleotides are TGTGCCAGCAGCCAGGGGGGGGCTGGGGCCAACGTCCTGACTTTC. This encodes CASSQGGAGANVLTF.

The chain combines TRBV6-1 with TRBJ1-3; no reliable D call. Germline assignment: CDR1 MNHNS and CDR2 SASEGT. This CDR3 has 14 residues. V lost 4 bases to trimming and J lost 4 bases, with 11 bases between them. CDR3 loop: CASSGGYAGNTIYF. The CDR3 nucleotides read TGTGCCAGCAGTGGTGGGTATGCCGGAAACACCATATATTTT.

This chain joins TRBV28 and TRBJ2-1; D may be TRBD2 (5 bases). CDR1 is MDHEN, CDR2 SYDVKM, per germline. This CDR3 is 14 amino acids long. V lost 0 bases to trimming and J lost 5 bases, with 8 bases between them. CDR3 residues: CASSLWTGNNEQFF. The CDR3 DNA reads as TGTGCCAGCAGTTTATGGACGGGGAACAATGAGCAGTTCTTC.

The chain employs TRBV28 and TRBJ2-7; D perhaps matches TRBD2 (5 bases). There are 14 residues in the CDR3. Germline loops: CDR1 MDHEN, CDR2 SYDVKM. V was shortened by 5 bases and J by 7 bases, with 18 bases between the two germline ends. The CDR3 sequence: CASSRAAAGREQYF. The CDR3 coding sequence is TGTGCCAGCAGTCGAGCGGCGGCCGGGCGTGAGCAGTACTTC.